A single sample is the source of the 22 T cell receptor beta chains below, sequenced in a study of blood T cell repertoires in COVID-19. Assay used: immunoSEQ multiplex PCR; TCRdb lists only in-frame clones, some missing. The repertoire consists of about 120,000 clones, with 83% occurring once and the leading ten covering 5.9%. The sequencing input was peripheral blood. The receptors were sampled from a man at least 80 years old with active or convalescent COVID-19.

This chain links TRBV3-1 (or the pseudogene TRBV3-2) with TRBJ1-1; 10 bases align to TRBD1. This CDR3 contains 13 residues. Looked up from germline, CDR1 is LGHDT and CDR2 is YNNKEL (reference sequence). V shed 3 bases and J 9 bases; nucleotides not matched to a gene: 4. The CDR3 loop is CASSQTGGVKAFF. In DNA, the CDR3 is TGTGCCAGCAGCCAGACAGGGGGCGTCAAAGCTTTCTTT.

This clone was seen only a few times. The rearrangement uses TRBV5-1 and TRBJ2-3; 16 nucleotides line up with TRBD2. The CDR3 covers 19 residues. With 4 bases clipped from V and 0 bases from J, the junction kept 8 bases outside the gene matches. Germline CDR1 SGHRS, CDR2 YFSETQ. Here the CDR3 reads CASSRSGTSGGESTDTQYF. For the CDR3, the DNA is TGCGCCAGCAGCCGGTCCGGGACTAGCGGGGGGGAAAGCACAGATACGCAGTATTTT.

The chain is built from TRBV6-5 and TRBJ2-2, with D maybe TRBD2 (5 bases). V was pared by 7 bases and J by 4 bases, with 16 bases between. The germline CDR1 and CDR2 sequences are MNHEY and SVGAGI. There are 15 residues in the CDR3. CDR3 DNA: TGTGCCAGCACTTTCATAGAGGGCGGCACCGGGGAGCTGTTTTTT. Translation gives CASTFIEGGTGELFF.

CDR3 in DNA: TGTGCCAGCGGCGTACAGGCAGCCTACGAGCAGTACTTC. It encodes CASGVQAAYEQYF. V gene TRBV12-3 or TRBV12-4 combines with J gene TRBJ2-7; possibly TRBD1 for D (5 bases). V lost 8 bases, J lost 2 bases, and 13 bases lay in between. The CDR3 length is 13 residues.

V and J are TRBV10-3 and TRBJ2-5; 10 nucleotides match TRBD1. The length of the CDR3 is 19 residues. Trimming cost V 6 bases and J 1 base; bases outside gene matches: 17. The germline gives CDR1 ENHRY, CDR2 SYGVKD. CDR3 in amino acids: CAISATTGGARRGQETQYF. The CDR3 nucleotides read TGTGCCATCAGCGCTACGACAGGGGGCGCCCGCCGCGGCCAAGAGACCCAGTACTTC.

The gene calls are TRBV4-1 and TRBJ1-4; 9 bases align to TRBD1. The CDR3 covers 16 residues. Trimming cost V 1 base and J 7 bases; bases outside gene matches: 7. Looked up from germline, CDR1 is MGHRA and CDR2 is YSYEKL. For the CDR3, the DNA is TGCGCCAGCAGCCAAGGGTACAGGGGGCGGGTTGAAAAACTGTTTTTT. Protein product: CASSQGYRGRVEKLFF.

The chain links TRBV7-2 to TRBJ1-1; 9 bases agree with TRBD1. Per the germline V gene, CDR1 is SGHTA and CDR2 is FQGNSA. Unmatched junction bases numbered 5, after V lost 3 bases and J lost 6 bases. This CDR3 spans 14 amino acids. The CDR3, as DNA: TGTGCCAGCAGCTTCAGGGACAGGGTGGCTGAAGCTTTCTTT. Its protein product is CASSFRDRVAEAFF.

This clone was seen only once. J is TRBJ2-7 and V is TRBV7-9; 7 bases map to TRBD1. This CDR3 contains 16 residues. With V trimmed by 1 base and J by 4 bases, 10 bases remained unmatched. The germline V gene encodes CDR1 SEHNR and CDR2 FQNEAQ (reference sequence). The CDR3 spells CASSLGGLQGKYEQYF. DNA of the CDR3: TGTGCCAGCAGCTTAGGGGGCCTACAGGGGAAGTACGAGCAGTACTTC.

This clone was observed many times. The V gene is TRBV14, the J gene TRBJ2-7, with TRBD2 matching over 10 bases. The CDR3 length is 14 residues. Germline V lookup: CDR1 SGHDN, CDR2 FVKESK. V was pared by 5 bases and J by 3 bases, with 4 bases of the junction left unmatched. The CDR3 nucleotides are TGTGCCAGCAGCGCAGCGGGGGGGGGCTACGAGCAGTACTTC. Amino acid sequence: CASSAAGGGYEQYF.

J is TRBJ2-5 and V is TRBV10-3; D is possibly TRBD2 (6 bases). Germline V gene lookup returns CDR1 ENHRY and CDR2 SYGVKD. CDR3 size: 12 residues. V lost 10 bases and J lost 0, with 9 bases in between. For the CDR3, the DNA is TGTGCCAACCGGGACTACCAAGAGACCCAGTACTTC. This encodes CANRDYQETQYF.

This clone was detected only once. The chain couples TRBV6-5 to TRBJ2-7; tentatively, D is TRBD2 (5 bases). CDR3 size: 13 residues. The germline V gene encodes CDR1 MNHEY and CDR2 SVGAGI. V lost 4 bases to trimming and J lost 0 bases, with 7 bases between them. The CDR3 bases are TGTGCCAGCAGTTTGAGGGCCTCCTACGAGCAGTACTTC. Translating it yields CASSLRASYEQYF.

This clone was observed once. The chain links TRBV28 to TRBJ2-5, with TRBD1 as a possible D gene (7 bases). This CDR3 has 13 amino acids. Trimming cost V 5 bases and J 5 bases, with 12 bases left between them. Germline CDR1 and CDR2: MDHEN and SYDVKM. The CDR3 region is CASSRRGRETQYF. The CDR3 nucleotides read TGTGCCAGCAGTAGGAGGGGGCGTGAGACCCAGTACTTC. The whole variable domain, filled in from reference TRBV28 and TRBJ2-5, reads DVKVTQSSRYLVKRTGEKVFLECVQDMDHENMFWYRQDPGLGLRLIYFSYDVKMKEKGDIPEGYSVSREKKERFSLILESASTNQTSMYLCASSRRGRETQYFGPGTRLLVL.

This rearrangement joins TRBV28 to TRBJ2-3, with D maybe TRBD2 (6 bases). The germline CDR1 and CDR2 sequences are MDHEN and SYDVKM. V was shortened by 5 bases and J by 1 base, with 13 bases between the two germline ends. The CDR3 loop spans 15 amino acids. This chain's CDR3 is CASSPAGRGTDTQYF. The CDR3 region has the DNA TGTGCCAGCAGTCCCGCGGGGCGGGGCACAGATACGCAGTATTTT.

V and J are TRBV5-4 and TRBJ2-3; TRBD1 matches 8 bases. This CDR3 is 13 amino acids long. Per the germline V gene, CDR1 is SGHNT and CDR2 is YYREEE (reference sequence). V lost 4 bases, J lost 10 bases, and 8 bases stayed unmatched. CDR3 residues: CASSPQGASSQYF. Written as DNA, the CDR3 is TGTGCCAGCAGCCCTCAGGGGGCTTCTTCGCAGTATTTT.

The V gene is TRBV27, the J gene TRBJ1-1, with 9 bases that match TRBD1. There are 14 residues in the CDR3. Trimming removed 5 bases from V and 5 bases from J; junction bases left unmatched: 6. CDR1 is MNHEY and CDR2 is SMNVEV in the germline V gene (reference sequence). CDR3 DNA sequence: TGTGCCAGCAGTCCCCGGGACAGGGCTACTGAAGCTTTCTTT. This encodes CASSPRDRATEAFF.

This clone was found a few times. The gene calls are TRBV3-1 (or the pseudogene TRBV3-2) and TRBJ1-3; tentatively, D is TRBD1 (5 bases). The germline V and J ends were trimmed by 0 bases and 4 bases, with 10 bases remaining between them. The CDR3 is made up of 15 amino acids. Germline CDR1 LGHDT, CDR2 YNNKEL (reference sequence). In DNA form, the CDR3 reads TGTGCCAGCAGCCAAGAGTGGGGCCCGGGAAACACCATATATTTT. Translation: CASSQEWGPGNTIYF.

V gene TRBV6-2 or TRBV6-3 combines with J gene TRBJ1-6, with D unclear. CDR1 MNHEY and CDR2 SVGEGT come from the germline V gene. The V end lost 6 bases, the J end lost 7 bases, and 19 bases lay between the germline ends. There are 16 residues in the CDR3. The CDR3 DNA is TGTGCCAGCAGCCCCCTCGACCGGGGAGGCAATTCACCCCTCCACTTT. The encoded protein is CASSPLDRGGNSPLHF.

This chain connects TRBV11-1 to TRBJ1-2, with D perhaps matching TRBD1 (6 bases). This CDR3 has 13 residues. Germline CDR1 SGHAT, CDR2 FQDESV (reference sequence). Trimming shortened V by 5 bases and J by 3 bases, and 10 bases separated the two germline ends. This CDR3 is CASSLQGDYGYTF. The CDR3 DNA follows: TGTGCCAGCAGCCTACAGGGAGACTATGGCTACACCTTC.

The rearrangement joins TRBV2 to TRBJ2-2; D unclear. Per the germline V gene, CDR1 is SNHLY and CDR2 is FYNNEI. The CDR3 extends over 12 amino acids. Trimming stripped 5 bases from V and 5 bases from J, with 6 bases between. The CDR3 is CASSYTTGELFF. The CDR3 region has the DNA TGTGCCAGCAGTTACACGACCGGGGAGCTGTTTTTT.

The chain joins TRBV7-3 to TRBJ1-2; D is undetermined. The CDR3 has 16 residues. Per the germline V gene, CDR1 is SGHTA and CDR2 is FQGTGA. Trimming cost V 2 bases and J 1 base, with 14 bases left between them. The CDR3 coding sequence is TGTGCCAGCAGCTTAGGTCAGGCTCCCTTTAACTATGGCTACACCTTC. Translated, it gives CASSLGQAPFNYGYTF.

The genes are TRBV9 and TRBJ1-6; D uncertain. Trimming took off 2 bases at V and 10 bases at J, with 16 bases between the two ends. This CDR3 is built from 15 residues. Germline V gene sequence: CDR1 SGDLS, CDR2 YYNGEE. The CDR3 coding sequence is TGTGCCAGCAGCGTCTCGTCAGGTACAAACTCACCCCTCCACTTT. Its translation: CASSVSSGTNSPLHF.

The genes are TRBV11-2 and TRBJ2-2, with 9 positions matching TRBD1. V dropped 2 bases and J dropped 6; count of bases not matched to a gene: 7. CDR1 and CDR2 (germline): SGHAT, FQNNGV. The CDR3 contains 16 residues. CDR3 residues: CASSLRWTGVSGELFF. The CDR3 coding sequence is TGTGCCAGCAGCTTAAGGTGGACAGGGGTCTCCGGGGAGCTGTTTTTT.